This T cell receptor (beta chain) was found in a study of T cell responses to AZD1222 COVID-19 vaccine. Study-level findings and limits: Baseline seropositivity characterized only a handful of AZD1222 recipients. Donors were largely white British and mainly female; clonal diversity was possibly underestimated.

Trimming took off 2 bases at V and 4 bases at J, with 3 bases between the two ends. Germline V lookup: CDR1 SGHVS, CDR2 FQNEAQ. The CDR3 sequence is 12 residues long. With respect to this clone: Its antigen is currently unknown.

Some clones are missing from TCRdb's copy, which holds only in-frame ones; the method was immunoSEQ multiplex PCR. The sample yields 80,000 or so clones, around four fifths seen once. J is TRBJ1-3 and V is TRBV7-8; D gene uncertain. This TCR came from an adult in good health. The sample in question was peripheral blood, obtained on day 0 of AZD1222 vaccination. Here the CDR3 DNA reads TGTGCCAGCAGCTTATCCGGAAACACCATATATTTT. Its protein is CASSLSGNTIYF.